This T cell receptor beta chain was recorded in a study of T cells in Graves' hyperthyroidism and ophthalmopathy. This clonotype was detected a few times. Researchers amplified the TCR beta CDR3 regions from RNA transcripts. A first-round RT-PCR of the TCR CDR3 used the HTBI primer set. TCRdb reprocessed the multiplex PCR reads via MiXCR and lists one record per CDR3 protein. This repertoire shows hundreds of thousands of distinct CDR3 sequences, roughly 16% found once; its top ten account for 2.5% to 4%. Germline values: CDR1 GTSNPN, CDR2 SVGIG (reference sequence). The V and J ends lost 2 bases and 10 bases respectively, with 12 bases between them. The CDR3 is 13 amino acids.

The J gene is TRBJ1-6, the V gene TRBV30, with a possible D match to TRBD1 (5 bases). Sequenced sample: blood. The sequence derives from a woman aged 40 to 55 with Graves' ophthalmopathy. The DNA for the CDR3 is TGTGCCTGGAGTAGTCAGGGTATCTCACCCCTCCACTTT. As protein: CAWSSQGISPLHF.